The sample holds a few counts of the clone carrying this T cell receptor (beta chain). The assay was immunoSEQ multiplex PCR, and TCRdb's table has in-frame clones only and misses some. Among around 250,000 clones, around nine tenths were seen once, and the ten largest hold approximately 3.7%. Clinical history as reported by participants underpinned cohort assignment. This specimen comes from a study of blood T cell repertoires in COVID-19. Study information: T cells, B-cell-depleted T cells, or PBMCs provided the cDNA or gDNA that served as material.

Germline trimming cut 4 bases from V and 0 bases from J; bases unmatched to any gene: 9. Germline values: CDR1 SGHNT, CDR2 YYREEE (reference sequence). The CDR3 is 16 amino acids. The receptor's source is a woman between 25 and 40 years old who had recovered from COVID-19. The genes are TRBV5-4 and TRBJ2-7, with 8 bases aligning to TRBD2. Sequencing was performed on PBMCs or T cells enriched from blood (not recorded which). CDR3: CASSPGGAGASYEQYF. Here the CDR3 DNA reads TGTGCCAGCAGCCCCGGGGGGGCGGGAGCCTCCTACGAGCAGTACTTC.